The clone carrying this TCR beta chain was seen only a few times. The antigen remains undetermined. The germline V gene has CDR1 KGHDR and CDR2 SFDVKD. This CDR3 is 14 amino acids long. The junction had 2 bases not matched to a gene; V was cut back by 4 bases and J by 2 bases. The sample originates from a study of persistence of HIV-infected CD4 T cells. Study-wide findings and caveats: Bulk TCR data could not be restricted to HIV-1-infected CMV-responding cells. TCRbeta richness was lower in CMV- and Gag-responding cells than in anti-CD3/anti-CD28-responding cells.

Overlapping HIV-1 Gag 15-mer peptides at around 1 ug per peptide per mL were used. Sorting of responding CD4+ T cells relied on upregulated CD40 ligand together with CD69. These HIV-1-infected adults initiated suppressive ART in chronic infection. An approximately 17-hour stimulation of CD8-depleted PBMCs used anti-CD28/CD49d costimulation, CD40-blocking antibody and enfuvirtide. The libraries were made with immunoSEQ version 4 in survey mode. Measured with immunoSEQ multiplex PCR; TCRdb has only the in-frame clones, and not every one. Found here are approximately 25,000 clones, about 74% of them singletons; the top ten hold about 1.8%.

This receptor was identified in an adult man with HIV who was CMV-seropositive. This specimen consisted of CD4+ T cells sorted from PBMCs after approximately 20-hour stimulation, obtained from a patient who received antiretroviral therapy. The chain is built from TRBV24-1 and TRBJ2-7; 9 bases match TRBD1. CDR3 sequence reads: CATSEDRGTYEQYF. In DNA, the CDR3 is TGTGCCACCAGTGAGGACAGGGGAACCTACGAGCAGTACTTC.